This T cell receptor beta chain was found in a study of blood T cell repertoires in COVID-19. Study details: Both acute and convalescent COVID-19 samples were obtained from the United States, Italy and Spain.

CDR1 and CDR2 (germline): MNHNY, SVGAGI (reference sequence). V lost 10 bases to trimming and J lost 8 bases, with 12 bases between them. This CDR3 is built from 12 residues. As processed by the authors: Using reference gene primer amplification, nucleated cell counts were estimated. Sequencing used immunoSEQ multiplex PCR; TCRdb keeps in-frame clones, though not all of them. From that table come the V and J calls and clone size; the DNA was used to work out D and trimming. The sample has a few hundred thousand clones; approximately 84% are singletons. Sequenced input: peripheral blood. The chain carries TRBV6-6 and TRBJ1-6; D is ambiguous. This receptor was obtained from a man aged 45-65 years who had recovered from COVID-19. The CDR3 DNA is TGTGCCACCTCGTCCCCGGATTCACCCCTCCACTTT. Amino acids: CATSSPDSPLHF.